This record covers a single T cell receptor (beta chain). As yet, its antigen is unknown. CDR1 is MDHEN, CDR2 SYDVKM, per germline. The trim removed 7 bases at V and 3 bases at J, leaving 2 bases unmatched. The CDR3 contains 13 residues. These data originate in a study of shared clonotypes between healthy human individuals. Notes on the study in general: Sampling used blood alone; tissue repertoires probably differ. Non-shared clonotypes showed lower generation probabilities than clonotypes common to all four donors. The naive CD4 repertoires of several donors were compared, and around 4.9% of clonotypes were shared.

The repertoire was sequenced with immunoSEQ multiplex PCR; TCRdb's copy has only in-frame clones and lacks some. The sample carries approximately 2.5 million clones, roughly 92% recorded once. The chain is built from TRBV28 and TRBJ2-3, with 9 nucleotides matching TRBD2. This clonotype was obtained from a man younger than 35 in good health. Sequenced material: naive CD4+ T cells sorted from blood. Noted subset: CD45RA+ positively selected. The CDR3, as DNA: TGTGCCAGCAATAGCGGGGGTACAGATACGCAGTATTTT. Translated, it gives CASNSGGTDTQYF.